This entry concerns a single T cell receptor beta chain. The sample belongs to a study of shared clonotypes between healthy human individuals. Germline CDR1 reads SNHLY; CDR2 reads FYNNEI. The CDR3 runs to 17 residues. J was trimmed by 7 bases and V by 1 base; bases with no gene match: 12. DNA at around 210 ng, approximately 30,000 T cell genomes, went into sorted-subset replicate PCRs. Sequenced by immunoSEQ multiplex PCR; TCRdb stores in-frame clones only, minus some. The sample has about 2.1 million clones, 80% to 95% seen once; the top ten hold more than 1.5%. The naive CD8 fraction comprised CD45RO-negative cells positively selected for CCR7 and excluded terminally differentiated effector memory CD45RA+ cells.

Sequencing used naive CD8+ T cells from PBMCs. The chain links TRBV2 to TRBJ2-1, with 8 bases matching TRBD2. The clonotype was recovered from a man between 18 and 29 years old in good health. Some clones in this sample may be carry-over from other donors' samples. The CDR3 nucleotides read TGTGCCAGCAGTGAAGTACCGGGAGGGCCGGTTTGGAATGAGCAGTTCTTC. It specifies CASSEVPGGPVWNEQFF. Variable domain in full (rest from reference TRBV2 and TRBJ2-1): EPEVTQTPSHQVTQMGQEVILRCVPISNHLYFYWYRQILGQKVEFLVSFYNNEISEKSEIFDDQFSVERPDGSNFTLKIRSTKLEDSAMYFCASSEVPGGPVWNEQFFGPGTRLTVL.